A few counts support the clone carrying this T cell receptor beta chain. Its antigen is not identified. TCRdb independently ran MiXCR on the RACE reads; one entry per CDR3 protein. The sample holds more than 150,000 distinct CDR3 sequences, roughly 14% seen once. These data are taken from a study of human T cells and chemical hapten exposure. Background on the study: There were per-sample TCR yield variations, arising mainly from small pooled library volume differences.

The CDR3 is 13 amino acids. After removal of 3 bases from V and 13 bases from J, the junction contained 7 bases not matched to a gene. CDR1 SGHNT and CDR2 YYREEE come from the germline V gene (reference sequence). General study findings and limits: There was a positive correlation between PT1 expanded TCR counts and patch test score.

The time point denotes: patch test 1, 2 weeks after DPC sensitization. Treatment described: therapeutic diphenylcyclopropenone sensitization with weekly scalp DPC. The chain has TRBV5-4 and TRBJ1-6; 7 bases match TRBD1. The receptor comes from a woman under 40 with alopecia areata. Some clones in this sample may be carry-over from other donors' samples. The source material was whole blood, sampled in connection with sensitization to the hapten diphenylcyclopropenone (DPC). CDR3 nucleotide sequence: TGTGCCAGCAGCTCGGACAGGTCTCCCCCCCTCCACTTT. Protein: CASSSDRSPPLHF.